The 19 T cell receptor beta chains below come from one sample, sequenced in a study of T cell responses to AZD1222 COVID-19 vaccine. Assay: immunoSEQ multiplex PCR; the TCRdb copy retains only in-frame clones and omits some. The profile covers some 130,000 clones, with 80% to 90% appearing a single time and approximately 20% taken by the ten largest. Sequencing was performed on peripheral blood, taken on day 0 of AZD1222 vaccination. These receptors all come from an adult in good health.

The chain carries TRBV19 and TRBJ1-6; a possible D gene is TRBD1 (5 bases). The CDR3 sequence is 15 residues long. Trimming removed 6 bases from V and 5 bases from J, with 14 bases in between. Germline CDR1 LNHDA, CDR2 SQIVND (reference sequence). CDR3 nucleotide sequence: TGTGCCAGTAGATTGCAGGGAGGAGATAATTCACCCCTCCACTTT. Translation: CASRLQGGDNSPLHF.

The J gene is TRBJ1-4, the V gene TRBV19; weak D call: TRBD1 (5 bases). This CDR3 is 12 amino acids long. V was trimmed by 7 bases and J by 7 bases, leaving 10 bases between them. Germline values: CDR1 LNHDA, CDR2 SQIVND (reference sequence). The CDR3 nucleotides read TGTGCCAGTAATTATAGGGGTGAAAAACTGTTTTTT. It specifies CASNYRGEKLFF.

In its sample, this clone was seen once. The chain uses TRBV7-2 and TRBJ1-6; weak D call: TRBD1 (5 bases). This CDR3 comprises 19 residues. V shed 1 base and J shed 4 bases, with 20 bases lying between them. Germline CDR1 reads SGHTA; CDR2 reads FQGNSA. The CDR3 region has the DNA TGTGCCAGCAGCTTAGGAGGTCGGGGGGGAACAAGATATAATTCACCCCTCCACTTT. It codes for CASSLGGRGGTRYNSPLHF.

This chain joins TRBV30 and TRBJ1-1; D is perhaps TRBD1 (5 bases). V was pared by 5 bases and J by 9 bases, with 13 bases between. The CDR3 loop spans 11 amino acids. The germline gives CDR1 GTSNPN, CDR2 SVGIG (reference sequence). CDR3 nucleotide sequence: TGTGCCTGGGCCGGGGACCTTCAAGCTTTCTTT. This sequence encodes CAWAGDLQAFF.

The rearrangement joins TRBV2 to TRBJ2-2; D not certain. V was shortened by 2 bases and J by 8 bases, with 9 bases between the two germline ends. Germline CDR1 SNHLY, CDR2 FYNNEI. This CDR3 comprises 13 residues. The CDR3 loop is CASSEIDGGELFF. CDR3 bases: TGTGCCAGCAGTGAAATAGATGGGGGGGAGCTGTTTTTT.

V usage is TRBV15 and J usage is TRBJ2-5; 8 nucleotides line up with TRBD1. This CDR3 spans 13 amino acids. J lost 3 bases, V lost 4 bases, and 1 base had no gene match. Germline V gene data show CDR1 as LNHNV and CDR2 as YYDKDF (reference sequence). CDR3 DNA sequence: TGTGCCACCAGCAAGGACAGGGAAGAGACCCAGTACTTC. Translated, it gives CATSKDREETQYF.

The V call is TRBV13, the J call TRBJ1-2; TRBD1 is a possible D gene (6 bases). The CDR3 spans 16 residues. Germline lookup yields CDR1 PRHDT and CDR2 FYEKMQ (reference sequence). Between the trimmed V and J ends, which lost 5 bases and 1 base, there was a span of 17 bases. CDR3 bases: TGTGCCAGCAGCCTAGCGGGGGGCGGAAATAACTATGGCTACACCTTC. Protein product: CASSLAGGGNNYGYTF.

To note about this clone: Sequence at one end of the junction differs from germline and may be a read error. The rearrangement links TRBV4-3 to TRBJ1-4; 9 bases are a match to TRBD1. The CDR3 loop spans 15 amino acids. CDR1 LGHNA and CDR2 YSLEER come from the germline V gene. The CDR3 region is CASSGEGTGFSGLVF. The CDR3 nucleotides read TGCGCCAGCAGCGGGGAGGGGACAGGGTTTTCTGGGTTGGTTTTT.

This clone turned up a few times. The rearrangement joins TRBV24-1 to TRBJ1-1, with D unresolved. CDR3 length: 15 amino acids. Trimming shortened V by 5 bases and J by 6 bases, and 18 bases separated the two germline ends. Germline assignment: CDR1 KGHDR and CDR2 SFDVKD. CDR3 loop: CATSGHPLSNAEAFF. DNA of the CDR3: TGTGCCACCAGTGGTCATCCGCTAAGTAACGCTGAAGCTTTCTTT.

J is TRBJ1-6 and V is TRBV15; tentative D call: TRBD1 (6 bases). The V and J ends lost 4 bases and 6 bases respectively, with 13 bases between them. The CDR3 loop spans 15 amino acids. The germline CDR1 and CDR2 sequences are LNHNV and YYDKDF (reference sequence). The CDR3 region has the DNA TGTGCCACCAGCATAGAGACAGGACTTAATTCACCCCTCCACTTT. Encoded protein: CATSIETGLNSPLHF.

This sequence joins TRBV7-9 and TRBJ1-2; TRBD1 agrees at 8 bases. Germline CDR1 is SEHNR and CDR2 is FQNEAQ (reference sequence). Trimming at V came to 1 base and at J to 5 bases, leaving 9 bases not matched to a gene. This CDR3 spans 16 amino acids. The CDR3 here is CASSLVRIGTGYGYTF. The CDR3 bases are TGTGCCAGCAGCTTAGTGAGGATCGGGACAGGTTATGGCTACACCTTC.

CDR3 protein: CASRLTAQAGNTIYF. The CDR3 coding sequence is TGTGCCAGCAGACTGACAGCGCAGGCTGGAAACACCATATATTTT. The chain couples TRBV6-5 to TRBJ1-3, with D maybe TRBD1 (5 bases). The ends were cut back, 6 bases at V and 2 bases at J, with 14 bases in the middle. CDR3 length equals 15 residues. Per the germline V gene, CDR1 is MNHEY and CDR2 is SVGAGI.

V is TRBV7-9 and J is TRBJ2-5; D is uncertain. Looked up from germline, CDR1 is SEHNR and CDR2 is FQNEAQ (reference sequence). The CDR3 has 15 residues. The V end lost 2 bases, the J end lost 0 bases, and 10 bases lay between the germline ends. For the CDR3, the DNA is TGTGCCAGCAGCTTACTATTGGGTAACCAAGAGACCCAGTACTTC. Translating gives CASSLLLGNQETQYF.

The CDR3 coding sequence is TGTGCCAGCAGCTTGATCGTTCTTGCAAAGGACACCGGGGAGCTGTTTTTT. Its protein product is CASSLIVLAKDTGELFF. The chain uses TRBV5-6 and TRBJ2-2, with D uncertain. The CDR3 is 17 residues long. Trimming shortened V by 1 base and J by 3 bases, and 16 bases separated the two germline ends. Germline V gene data show CDR1 as SGHDT and CDR2 as YYEEEE.

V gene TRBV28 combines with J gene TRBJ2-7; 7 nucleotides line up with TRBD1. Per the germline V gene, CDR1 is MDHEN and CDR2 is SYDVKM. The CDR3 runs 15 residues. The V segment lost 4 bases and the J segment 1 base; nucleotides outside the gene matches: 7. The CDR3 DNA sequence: TGTGCCAGCAGTTCGGGACAGCCAACTTCCTACGAGCAGTACTTC. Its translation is CASSSGQPTSYEQYF.

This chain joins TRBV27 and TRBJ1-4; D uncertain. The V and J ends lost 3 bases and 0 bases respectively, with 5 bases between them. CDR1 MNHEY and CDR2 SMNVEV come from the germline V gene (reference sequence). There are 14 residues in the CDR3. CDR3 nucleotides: TGTGCCAGCAGTTTTAGTGCAACTAATGAAAAACTGTTTTTT. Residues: CASSFSATNEKLFF.

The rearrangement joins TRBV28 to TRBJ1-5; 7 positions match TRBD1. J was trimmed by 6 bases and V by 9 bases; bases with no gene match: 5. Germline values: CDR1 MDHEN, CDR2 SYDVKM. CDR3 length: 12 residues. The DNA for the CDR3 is TGTGCCAGTGAGGGGGCAGGTCAGCCCCAGCATTTT. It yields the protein CASEGAGQPQHF.

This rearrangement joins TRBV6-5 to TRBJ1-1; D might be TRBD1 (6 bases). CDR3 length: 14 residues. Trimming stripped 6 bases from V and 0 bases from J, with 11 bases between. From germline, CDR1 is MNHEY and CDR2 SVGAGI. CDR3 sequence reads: CASSRQEMNTEAFF. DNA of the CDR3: TGTGCCAGCAGCCGACAGGAGATGAACACTGAAGCTTTCTTT.

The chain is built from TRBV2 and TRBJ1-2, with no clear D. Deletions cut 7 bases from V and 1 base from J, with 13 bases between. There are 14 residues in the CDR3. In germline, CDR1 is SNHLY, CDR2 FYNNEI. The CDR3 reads CASKERAYNYGYTF. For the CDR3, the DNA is TGTGCCAGCAAGGAGAGGGCTTATAACTATGGCTACACCTTC.